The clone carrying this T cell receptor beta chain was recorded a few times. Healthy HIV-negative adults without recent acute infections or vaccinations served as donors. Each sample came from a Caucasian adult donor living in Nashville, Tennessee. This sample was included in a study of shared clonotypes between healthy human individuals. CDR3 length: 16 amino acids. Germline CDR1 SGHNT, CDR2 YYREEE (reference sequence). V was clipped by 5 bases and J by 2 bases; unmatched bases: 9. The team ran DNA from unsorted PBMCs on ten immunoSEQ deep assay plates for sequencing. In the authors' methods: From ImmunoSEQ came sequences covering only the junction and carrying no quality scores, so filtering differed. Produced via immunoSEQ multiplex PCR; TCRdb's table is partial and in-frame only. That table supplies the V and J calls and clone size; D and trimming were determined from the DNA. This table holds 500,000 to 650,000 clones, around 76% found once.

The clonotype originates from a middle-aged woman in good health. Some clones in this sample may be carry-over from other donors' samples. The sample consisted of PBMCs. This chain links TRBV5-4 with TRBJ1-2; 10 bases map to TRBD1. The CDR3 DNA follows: TGTGCCAGCAGATCCGGGACAGGGGCCCAAAACTATGGCTACACCTTC. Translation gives CASRSGTGAQNYGYTF.